These T cell receptor beta chains were read from a single sample in a study of blood T cell repertoires in COVID-19. The table came from immunoSEQ multiplex PCR; TCRdb's copy has only in-frame clones and leaves some out. Among about 150,000 clones listed, 65% to 90% were seen once. Sequenced material: peripheral blood. The receptor source for this set is an older woman with COVID-19, enrolled during active disease. The CDR3 runs from the conserved cysteine through the conserved F or W. D genes are given only for firm matches. The size of a clone is reported for some rows only, either as once, few or many, or as a class for expanded clones.

clone size: .
CDR3 length: 17
D gene: .
V gene: TRBV5-4
J gene: TRBJ2-3
CDR3 protein: CASSLAPDREITDTQYF
CDR3 DNA: TGTGCCAGCAGCCTCGCCCCGGACAGAGAGATCACAGATACGCAGTATTTT

clone size: .
CDR3 length: 16
D gene: .
V gene: TRBV27
J gene: TRBJ1-6
CDR3 protein: CASSLGGFSYNSPLHF
CDR3 DNA: TGTGCCAGCAGTTTAGGGGGGTTCTCCTATAATTCACCCCTCCACTTT

clone size: once
CDR3 length: 17
D gene: TRBD1
V gene: TRBV7-9
J gene: TRBJ2-3
CDR3 protein: CASSSSQGAGITDTQYF
CDR3 DNA: TGTGCCAGCAGCTCCTCCCAGGGGGCGGGTATCACAGATACGCAGTATTTT

clone size: .
CDR3 length: 16
D gene: TRBD2
V gene: TRBV7-9
J gene: TRBJ2-2
CDR3 protein: CASSLRLAGLTGELFF
CDR3 DNA: TGTGCCAGCAGCCTACGACTAGCGGGACTCACCGGGGAGCTGTTTTTT

clone size: once
CDR3 length: 15
D gene: TRBD1
V gene: TRBV6-5
J gene: TRBJ1-3
CDR3 protein: CASTGDRGTGNTIYF
CDR3 DNA: TGTGCCAGCACTGGGGACAGGGGTACTGGAAACACCATATATTTT

clone size: .
CDR3 length: 14
D gene: TRBD2
V gene: TRBV19
J gene: TRBJ2-7
CDR3 protein: CASSPFGGDYEQYF
CDR3 DNA: TGTGCCAGTAGTCCCTTCGGGGGGGACTACGAGCAGTACTTC

clone size: .
CDR3 length: 16
D gene: .
V gene: TRBV5-1
J gene: TRBJ1-6
CDR3 protein: CASSLDPSSYNSPLHF
CDR3 DNA: TGCGCCAGCAGCTTGGACCCGAGCTCCTATAATTCACCCCTCCACTTT

clone size: .
CDR3 length: 15
D gene: .
V gene: TRBV5-6
J gene: TRBJ1-5
CDR3 protein: CASSLGQRSNQPQHF
CDR3 DNA: TGTGCCAGCAGCTTGGGACAGAGAAGCAATCAGCCCCAGCATTTT

clone size: once
CDR3 length: 14
D gene: TRBD1
V gene: TRBV5-1
J gene: TRBJ2-7
CDR3 protein: CASRRTGDLYEQYF
CDR3 DNA: TGCGCCAGCAGGCGAACAGGGGATTTATACGAGCAGTACTTC

clone size: .
CDR3 length: 12
D gene: .
V gene: TRBV29-1
J gene: TRBJ2-5
CDR3 protein: CSILRGGETQYF
CDR3 DNA: TGCAGCATCCTGCGGGGCGGGGAGACCCAGTACTTC

clone size: .
CDR3 length: 12
D gene: TRBD1
V gene: TRBV7-3
J gene: TRBJ2-1
CDR3 protein: CASAQGGNEQFF
CDR3 DNA: TGTGCCAGTGCACAGGGGGGCAATGAGCAGTTCTTC

clone size: .
CDR3 length: 11
D gene: .
V gene: TRBV6-5
J gene: TRBJ1-2
CDR3 protein: CASSYRGGYTF
CDR3 DNA: TGTGCCAGCAGTTACCGAGGCGGCTACACCTTC

clone size: .
CDR3 length: 14
D gene: .
V gene: TRBV7-9
J gene: TRBJ2-1
CDR3 protein: CASSLDRTSNEQFF
CDR3 DNA: TGTGCCAGCAGCCTTGACAGGACCTCCAATGAGCAGTTCTTC

clone size: .
CDR3 length: 14
D gene: .
V gene: TRBV2
J gene: TRBJ2-2
CDR3 protein: CARKTGSRTGELFF
CDR3 DNA: TGTGCCAGGAAAACAGGTAGTAGGACCGGGGAGCTGTTTTTT

clone size: .
CDR3 length: 14
D gene: TRBD1
V gene: TRBV15
J gene: TRBJ1-2
CDR3 protein: CATSSRQGNDGYTF
CDR3 DNA: TGTGCCACCAGCAGTAGACAGGGAAATGATGGCTACACCTTC

clone size: .
CDR3 length: 16
D gene: TRBD1
V gene: TRBV6-5
J gene: TRBJ1-4
CDR3 protein: CASSYSIGRGKVKLFF
CDR3 DNA: TGTGCCAGCAGTTACTCGATAGGCAGGGGGAAGGTTAAACTGTTTTTT

clone size: .
CDR3 length: 14
D gene: TRBD2
V gene: TRBV2
J gene: TRBJ2-5
CDR3 protein: CASRTGLAGETQYF
CDR3 DNA: TGTGCCAGCAGGACGGGACTAGCGGGAGAGACCCAGTACTTC

clone size: once
CDR3 length: 16
D gene: TRBD1
V gene: TRBV5-8
J gene: TRBJ1-5
CDR3 protein: CASSPRTGPNRQPQHF
CDR3 DNA: TGTGCCAGCAGCCCGCGGACAGGCCCCAATCGCCAGCCCCAGCATTTT

clone size: .
CDR3 length: 14
D gene: .
V gene: TRBV7-8
J gene: TRBJ2-3
CDR3 protein: CASSISGNTDTQYF
CDR3 DNA: TGTGCCAGCAGCATTAGCGGTAACACAGATACGCAGTATTTT

clone size: .
CDR3 length: 14
D gene: .
V gene: TRBV5-4
J gene: TRBJ1-4
CDR3 protein: CASSLAGVNEKLFF
CDR3 DNA: TGTGCCAGCAGCTTGGCGGGAGTTAATGAAAAACTGTTTTTT

clone size: few
CDR3 length: 13
D gene: .
V gene: TRBV5-1
J gene: TRBJ1-5
CDR3 protein: CASSLAGNQPQHF
CDR3 DNA: TGCGCCAGCAGCCTGGCCGGTAATCAGCCCCAGCATTTT

clone size: .
CDR3 length: 16
D gene: TRBD2
V gene: TRBV5-8
J gene: TRBJ2-3
CDR3 protein: CASSGGLAGSADTQYF
CDR3 DNA: TGTGCCAGCAGCGGCGGACTAGCGGGAAGTGCAGATACGCAGTATTTT

clone size: .
CDR3 length: 13
D gene: .
V gene: TRBV29-1
J gene: TRBJ1-1
CDR3 protein: CSVSHRGSTEAFF
CDR3 DNA: TGCAGCGTTAGCCACCGGGGTTCCACTGAAGCTTTCTTT

clone size: .
CDR3 length: 17
D gene: TRBD1
V gene: TRBV30
J gene: TRBJ2-1
CDR3 protein: CAWSGGQGAVLRGEQFF
CDR3 DNA: TGTGCCTGGAGTGGGGGACAGGGGGCGGTCTTGCGGGGTGAGCAGTTCTTC

clone size: .
CDR3 length: 14
D gene: .
V gene: TRBV7-9
J gene: TRBJ1-6
CDR3 protein: CASSLEVAGSPLHF
CDR3 DNA: TGTGCCAGCAGCTTAGAGGTGGCGGGTTCACCCCTCCACTTT

clone size: .
CDR3 length: 12
D gene: .
V gene: TRBV12-3/TRBV12-4
J gene: TRBJ2-3
CDR3 protein: CASSVSTDTQYF
CDR3 DNA: TGTGCCAGCAGCGTTAGCACAGATACGCAGTATTTT

clone size: .
CDR3 length: 13
D gene: .
V gene: TRBV19
J gene: TRBJ1-1
CDR3 protein: CASSIKGATEAFF
CDR3 DNA: TGTGCCAGTAGTATAAAAGGGGCCACTGAAGCTTTCTTT

clone size: .
CDR3 length: 16
D gene: TRBD2
V gene: TRBV2
J gene: TRBJ2-3
CDR3 protein: CASTEGIAGAWDTQYF
CDR3 DNA: TGTGCCAGCACTGAGGGCATAGCGGGGGCTTGGGATACGCAGTATTTT

clone size: .
CDR3 length: 17
D gene: TRBD1
V gene: TRBV5-1
J gene: TRBJ1-6
CDR3 protein: CASSLGPRQGASSPLHF
CDR3 DNA: TGCGCCAGCAGCTTGGGTCCTCGACAGGGGGCGAGTTCACCCCTCCACTTT

clone size: .
CDR3 length: 13
D gene: .
V gene: TRBV7-8
J gene: TRBJ1-5
CDR3 protein: CASSLQGGQPQHF
CDR3 DNA: TGTGCCAGCAGCTTACAGGGAGGACAGCCCCAGCATTTT

clone size: .
CDR3 length: 13
D gene: .
V gene: TRBV12-3/TRBV12-4
J gene: TRBJ1-1
CDR3 protein: CASIRGANTEAFF
CDR3 DNA: TGTGCCAGCATTCGCGGGGCGAACACTGAAGCTTTCTTT

clone size: .
CDR3 length: 15
D gene: .
V gene: TRBV3-1/TRBV3-2
J gene: TRBJ1-5
CDR3 protein: CASSLGQGFNQPQHF
CDR3 DNA: TGTGCCAGCAGCCTAGGGCAGGGGTTCAATCAGCCCCAGCATTTT

clone size: .
CDR3 length: 15
D gene: .
V gene: TRBV5-6
J gene: TRBJ1-2
CDR3 protein: CASSVAGRGRYGYTF
CDR3 DNA: TGTGCCAGCAGCGTGGCAGGCAGGGGACGATATGGCTACACCTTC

clone size: .
CDR3 length: 14
D gene: .
V gene: TRBV10-3
J gene: TRBJ1-1
CDR3 protein: CAISDQGLNTEAFF
CDR3 DNA: TGTGCCATCAGTGATCAGGGGCTTAACACTGAAGCTTTCTTT

clone size: few
CDR3 length: 15
D gene: TRBD1
V gene: TRBV3-1/TRBV3-2
J gene: TRBJ1-5
CDR3 protein: CASSQGQVGYQPQHF
CDR3 DNA: TGTGCCAGCAGCCAGGGACAGGTGGGCTATCAGCCCCAGCATTTT

clone size: .
CDR3 length: 15
D gene: .
V gene: TRBV19
J gene: TRBJ1-3
CDR3 protein: CASSLLTGAGNTIYF
CDR3 DNA: TGTGCCAGTAGTCTCCTTACGGGGGCTGGAAACACCATATATTTT

clone size: .
CDR3 length: 12
D gene: .
V gene: TRBV2
J gene: TRBJ1-1
CDR3 protein: CATEFKNTEAFF
CDR3 DNA: TGTGCCACGGAGTTTAAGAACACTGAAGCTTTCTTT

clone size: .
CDR3 length: 12
D gene: TRBD1
V gene: TRBV30
J gene: TRBJ1-4
CDR3 protein: CAWSARGRKLFF
CDR3 DNA: TGTGCCTGGAGTGCCAGGGGGCGAAAACTGTTTTTT

clone size: once
CDR3 length: 18
D gene: TRBD2
V gene: TRBV2
J gene: TRBJ2-3
CDR3 protein: CASSPGTSGRSGTDTQYF
CDR3 DNA: TGTGCCAGCAGCCCCGGGACTAGCGGGAGAAGCGGCACAGATACGCAGTATTTT

clone size: .
CDR3 length: 12
D gene: .
V gene: TRBV10-3
J gene: TRBJ2-2
CDR3 protein: CAISEATGELFF
CDR3 DNA: TGTGCCATCAGTGAAGCCACCGGGGAGCTGTTTTTT

clone size: .
CDR3 length: 13
D gene: .
V gene: TRBV19
J gene: TRBJ1-1
CDR3 protein: CASSVSVDTEAFF
CDR3 DNA: TGTGCCAGTAGTGTATCGGTGGACACTGAAGCTTTCTTT

clone size: .
CDR3 length: 17
D gene: TRBD1
V gene: TRBV5-5
J gene: TRBJ1-4
CDR3 protein: CASSLFKGGASNEKLFF
CDR3 DNA: TGTGCCAGCAGCTTGTTTAAAGGGGGCGCTTCTAATGAAAAACTGTTTTTT

clone size: .
CDR3 length: 15
D gene: TRBD1
V gene: TRBV19
J gene: TRBJ1-1
CDR3 protein: CASSPTTGGNTEAFF
CDR3 DNA: TGTGCCAGTAGTCCAACTACAGGGGGGAACACTGAAGCTTTCTTT

clone size: .
CDR3 length: 12
D gene: .
V gene: TRBV6-5
J gene: TRBJ1-2
CDR3 protein: CASSYAAGGYTF
CDR3 DNA: TGTGCCAGCAGTTACGCAGCGGGAGGCTACACCTTC

clone size: .
CDR3 length: 15
D gene: TRBD1
V gene: TRBV19
J gene: TRBJ2-1
CDR3 protein: CASSTQGEVQNEQFF
CDR3 DNA: TGTGCCAGTAGTACACAGGGGGAGGTTCAGAATGAGCAGTTCTTC

clone size: .
CDR3 length: 17
D gene: TRBD2
V gene: TRBV19
J gene: TRBJ2-2
CDR3 protein: CASSIGLAGAHTGELFF
CDR3 DNA: TGTGCCAGTAGTATTGGACTAGCGGGGGCCCACACCGGGGAGCTGTTTTTT